The 19 T cell receptor beta chains presented below share a single source sample, sequenced in a study. Treg sorting used a CD4+CD25+CD127-/low gate. A single record per CDR3 protein comes from TCRdb applying MiXCR to the 5' RACE reads. The sample shows about 9,800 distinct CDR3 sequences, just over 25% of them seen only once. Material for sequencing was Tregs sorted from blood. Receptors were obtained from a female donor with breast cancer.

This clonotype was counted many times. CDR3 sequence: CSARALGQEFF. In DNA form, the CDR3 reads TGCAGTGCTCGGGCCTTGGGGCAGGAGTTCTTC. The V and J genes are TRBV20-1 and TRBJ2-1; D may be TRBD1 (5 bases). The germline V gene has CDR1 DFQATT and CDR2 SNEGSKA (reference sequence). V lost 5 bases to trimming and J lost 14 bases, with 16 bases between them. This CDR3 comprises 11 residues.

Note on this clonotype: Lacking the conserved final phenylalanine or tryptophan, this CDR3 likely reflects a read error. This chain links TRBV20-1 with TRBJ2-1; 9 nucleotides agree with TRBD1. Germline values: CDR1 DFQATT, CDR2 SNEGSKA (reference sequence). The CDR3 is 14 amino acids. V lost 2 bases and J lost 8; bases outside the gene matches: 7. The CDR3 DNA follows: TGCAGTGCTAGACGCCCGGACAGGGGCTATGAGCAGTTCCTC. It encodes CSARRPDRGYEQFL.

The sample holds a few counts of this clonotype. The V gene is TRBV2, the J gene TRBJ2-7; D remains unclear. Germline loops: CDR1 SNHLY, CDR2 FYNNEI. The CDR3 length is 13 residues. Trimming cost V 4 bases and J 6 bases, with 13 bases left between them. The CDR3 coding sequence is TGTGCCAGCAGTGTGGGATCAGGATTCGAGCAGTACTTC. Amino acids: CASSVGSGFEQYF. The variable domain in full, with the rest retrieved from reference TRBV2 and TRBJ2-7, is EPEVTQTPSHQVTQMGQEVILRCVPISNHLYFYWYRQILGQKVEFLVSFYNNEISEKSEIFDDQFSVERPDGSNFTLKIRSTKLEDSAMYFCASSVGSGFEQYFGPGTRLTVT.

This clonotype was counted many times. Being one base from a much bigger clone, this may be a read error. The CDR3 ends on some other residue instead of the conserved phenylalanine or tryptophan, so this is likely a read error. The V gene is TRBV5-1, the J gene TRBJ1-3; D is unclear. The length of the CDR3 is 16 residues. CDR1 and CDR2 from the germline V gene are SGHRS and YFSETQ. Trimming pared 3 bases from V and 0 bases from J, leaving 13 bases between. The DNA for the CDR3 is TGCGCCAGCAGCTCCCTGGACCGTTCCTCTGGAAACACCATATATCTT. This codes for CASSSLDRSSGNTIYL.

This chain joins TRBV6-1 and TRBJ2-7, with TRBD2 identical over 8 bases. The length of the CDR3 is 17 residues. The trim removed 1 base at V and 7 bases at J, leaving 15 bases unmatched. Germline V gene lookup returns CDR1 MNHNS and CDR2 SASEGT. CDR3 loop: CASSEDFSGSAGEEQYF. Here the CDR3 DNA reads TGTGCCAGCAGTGAAGATTTCAGCGGGAGCGCGGGGGAGGAGCAGTACTTC.

This sequence joins TRBV7-2 and TRBJ2-7; 13 bases agree with TRBD2. The CDR3 has 19 residues. Unmatched junction bases numbered 14, after V lost 4 bases and J lost 2 bases. CDR1 SGHTA and CDR2 FQGNSA come from the germline V gene. CDR3 DNA: TGTGCCAGCAGCTACGGACTAGCGGGAGTGGTATGGTTCCCCTACGAGCAGTACTTC. Its translation is CASSYGLAGVVWFPYEQYF.

This clonotype is termed medium-sized (0.01 to 0.1%). The chain recombines TRBV13 with TRBJ2-7; 9 bases align to TRBD2. Germline values: CDR1 PRHDT, CDR2 FYEKMQ (reference sequence). CDR3 length equals 14 residues. V shed 6 bases, J shed 5 bases, and the junction held 8 bases outside the gene matches. Here the CDR3 DNA reads TGTGCCAGCAGACGAGGACTAGCGCGGGACGAGCAGTACTTC. Its translation: CASRRGLARDEQYF.

By proportion, this clonotype is medium-sized (0.01 to 0.1%). The chain employs TRBV4-2 and TRBJ2-2; D might be TRBD1 (5 bases). Per germline, CDR1 LGHNA and CDR2 YNFKEQ. Trimming stripped 0 bases from V and 5 bases from J, with 10 bases between. The CDR3 sequence is 15 residues long. The CDR3 sequence is CASSQDDRETGELFF. The CDR3 DNA reads as TGTGCCAGCAGCCAAGATGACAGAGAGACCGGGGAGCTGTTTTTT.

For this clonotype: A much larger clone lies one base from this, so it may be a read error. The V call is TRBV24-1, the J call TRBJ1-1; possible D gene TRBD1, 6 bases. V was cut by 9 bases and J by 7 bases, with 14 bases left in between. Germline-derived CDR1 and CDR2 are KGHDR and SFDVKD. The CDR3 is made up of 12 amino acids. The CDR3 coding sequence is TGTGCCACCGAGTCAGGGGTGGGTGAAGCTTTCTTT. It specifies CATESGVGEAFF.

The chain has TRBV20-1 and TRBJ2-3; possibly TRBD2 for D (6 bases). This CDR3 is built from 16 residues. Germline V gives CDR1 DFQATT, CDR2 SNEGSKA (reference sequence). V lost 6 bases to trimming and J lost 3 bases, with 22 bases between them. The CDR3, as DNA: TGCAGTGCCGCCCTAGCAGGAGGGTCTGGAACAGATACGCAGTATTTT. The encoded protein is CSAALAGGSGTDTQYF.

This clonotype was counted ten times or more. The chain employs TRBV7-8 and TRBJ2-5, with 13 bases identical to TRBD2. This CDR3 region has 16 residues. Trimming at V came to 5 bases and at J to 9 bases, leaving 12 bases not matched to a gene. Germline V gene data show CDR1 as SGHVS and CDR2 as FQNEAQ. CDR3 region: CASSGRTSGGLMAQYF. The CDR3 DNA is TGTGCCAGCAGCGGGAGGACTAGCGGGGGACTAATGGCCCAGTACTTC. The full variable domain, in which reference TRBV7-8 and TRBJ2-5 provide the parts outside the CDR3, is GAGVSQSPRYKVAKRGQDVALRCDPISGHVSLFWYQQALGQGPEFLTYFQNEAQLDKSGLPSDRFFAERPEGSVSTLKIQRTQQEDSAVYLCASSGRTSGGLMAQYFGPGTRLLVL.

This chain links TRBV6-5 with TRBJ1-2; a weak D match, TRBD1 (6 bases). Looked up from germline, CDR1 is MNHEY and CDR2 is SVGAGI. Trimming took 5 bases from V and 4 from J, leaving 14 bases between them. CDR3 length equals 14 residues. The CDR3 is CASSAQGTTYGYTF. DNA for the CDR3: TGTGCCAGCAGTGCCCAGGGGACAACCTATGGCTACACCTTC.

With regard to this clonotype: Since the CDR3 does not end with the conserved phenylalanine or tryptophan, this likely comes from a read error. The rearrangement uses TRBV20-1 and TRBJ2-7; no reliable D call. Deletions cut 1 base from V and 5 bases from J, with 9 bases between. This CDR3 has 12 amino acids. Germline V gene data show CDR1 as DFQATT and CDR2 as SNEGSKA (reference sequence). In DNA form, the CDR3 reads TGCAGTGCTAGAGCGTATGAGGACGAGCAGTACCTC. As protein: CSARAYEDEQYL.

Notes on this clonotype: The junction does not match germline at one end; this may be a read error. This sequence joins TRBV12-3 or TRBV12-4 and TRBJ1-1; no clear D. The CDR3 runs to 13 residues. In DNA form, the CDR3 reads TGTGCCAGCAGGACCTCTCAGTGTGCTGAATCTTTCTTT. Its protein product is CASRTSQCAESFF.

CDR3 in DNA: TGTGCCAGCAGCGACGGACAGGGCTACGAGCAGTACTTC. Amino acids: CASSDGQGYEQYF. The V call is TRBV7-9, the J call TRBJ2-7; 8 positions match TRBD1. V dropped 5 bases and J dropped 3; count of bases not matched to a gene: 3. In germline, CDR1 is SEHNR, CDR2 FQNEAQ (reference sequence). The CDR3 is 13 amino acids.

The chain recombines TRBV24-1 with TRBJ2-1, with 10 positions matching TRBD1. CDR1 and CDR2 (germline): KGHDR, SFDVKD. CDR3 length: 13 amino acids. Trimming cost V 10 bases and J 4 bases; bases outside gene matches: 3. In DNA, the CDR3 is TGTGCCACGAGGGGACAGGGGTACAATGAGCAGTTCTTC. Translating it yields CATRGQGYNEQFF.

About this clonotype itself: A much bigger clone sits one base away, suggesting this may be a read error. The gene calls are TRBV7-2 and TRBJ2-7; TRBD2 agrees at 8 bases. The CDR3 has 16 amino acids. Per germline, CDR1 SGHTA and CDR2 FQGNSA. CDR3 in amino acids: CASSVAGTVWSYEQYF. The DNA of the CDR3 is TGTGCCAGCAGCGTAGCGGGGACGGTGTGGAGCTACGAGCAGTACTTC. Looking up the rest from reference TRBV7-2 and TRBJ2-7 gives the full variable domain: GAGVSQSPSNKVTEKGKDVELRCDPISGHTALYWYRQSLGQGLEFLIYFQGNSAPDKSGLPSDRFSAERTGGSVSTLTIQRTQQEDSAVYLCASSVAGTVWSYEQYFGPGTRLTVT.

This rearrangement joins TRBV24-1 to TRBJ1-2; TRBD1 aligns across 11 bases. CDR3 length: 13 amino acids. Germline loops: CDR1 KGHDR, CDR2 SFDVKD. V shed 12 bases and J 4 bases; nucleotides not matched to a gene: 6. Here the CDR3 DNA reads TGTGCCGTGGGACAGGGGGGCGGCTATGGCTACACCTTC. Its translation is CAVGQGGGYGYTF.

Notes on this clonotype: This may stem from a read error, because a much larger clone lies one nucleotide away. The CDR3 ends on some other residue instead of the conserved phenylalanine or tryptophan, so this is likely a read error. The chain employs TRBV7-9 and TRBJ2-1, with 8 bases lining up with TRBD2. CDR3 length: 16 residues. Germline V lookup: CDR1 SEHNR, CDR2 FQNEAQ (reference sequence). With V trimmed by 2 bases and J by 4 bases, 7 bases remained unmatched. The chain's CDR3 is CASSLTLAGLYNEQFS. In DNA form, the CDR3 reads TGTGCCAGCAGCTTAACTCTAGCGGGCCTGTACAATGAGCAGTTCTCC.